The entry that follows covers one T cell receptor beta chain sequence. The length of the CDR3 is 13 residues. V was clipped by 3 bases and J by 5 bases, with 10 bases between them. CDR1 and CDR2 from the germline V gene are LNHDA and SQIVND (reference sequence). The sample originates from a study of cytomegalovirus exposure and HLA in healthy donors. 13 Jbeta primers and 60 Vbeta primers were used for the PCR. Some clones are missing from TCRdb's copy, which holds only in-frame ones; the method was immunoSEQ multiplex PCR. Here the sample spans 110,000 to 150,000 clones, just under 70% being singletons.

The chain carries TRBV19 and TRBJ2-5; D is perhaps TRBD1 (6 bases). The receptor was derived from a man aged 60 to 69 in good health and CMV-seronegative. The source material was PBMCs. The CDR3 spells CASSIGQRETQYF. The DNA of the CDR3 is TGTGCCAGTAGTATTGGACAGCGGGAGACCCAGTACTTC. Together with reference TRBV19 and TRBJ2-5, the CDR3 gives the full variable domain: DGGITQSPKYLFRKEGQNVTLSCEQNLNHDAMYWYRQDPGQGLRLIYYSQIVNDFQKGDIAEGYSVSREKKESFPLTVTSAQKNPTAFYLCASSIGQRETQYFGPGTRLLVL.